Sequencing of this T cell receptor beta chain was carried out in a study of CD8 T cells in Susac syndrome. Trimming took 2 bases from V and 4 from J, leaving 12 bases between them. Germline V gene sequence: CDR1 MNHEY, CDR2 SMNVEV (reference sequence). The CDR3 runs 15 residues. When the RNA was reverse transcribed, random hexamers were used with an input of roughly 0.45 to 1 ug. From the immunoSEQ multiplex PCR reads, TCRdb called clonotypes with MiXCR, one entry per CDR3 protein. The sample consists of some 200,000 distinct CDR3 sequences, 95% of them appearing once. This clonotype appeared once. This clonotype was sampled from a human donor with Susac syndrome. The V call is TRBV27, the J call TRBJ1-5; D is unclear. What was sequenced was CD8+ T cells from PBMCs. CDR3 protein: CASSLNPLSNQPQHF. The CDR3 nucleotides are TGTGCCAGCAGTTTAAACCCACTTTCTAATCAGCCCCAGCATTTT.